This TCR beta chain was captured in a study of blood T cell repertoires in COVID-19. Study context: The origin of the acute and convalescent COVID-19 samples was the United States, Italy and Spain. In each case, the material was cDNA or gDNA derived from T cells, B-cell-depleted T cells, or PBMCs.

This clone was observed a handful of times. In the source study's methods: Reference gene primer amplification gave nucleated cell count estimates. Assay used: immunoSEQ multiplex PCR; TCRdb lists only in-frame clones, some missing. The D gene and trimming were derived from the DNA, and the V and J assignments and clone size from that table. The sample has 60,000 to 85,000 clones; about 74% are singletons. In germline, CDR1 is LNHDA, CDR2 SQIVND (reference sequence). With 2 bases removed from V and 0 bases from J, the gap between germline ends came to 23 bases. The length of the CDR3 is 20 residues. This clonotype was sampled from a human donor with acute or convalescent COVID-19. The donor label of this sample is uncertain. The specimen was peripheral blood. This chain connects TRBV19 to TRBJ1-5; D is uncertain. The CDR3 protein is CASSIRRSGPILHSNQPQHF. The CDR3 coding sequence is TGTGCCAGTAGTATAAGGCGGTCTGGCCCCATACTTCATAGCAATCAGCCCCAGCATTTT.